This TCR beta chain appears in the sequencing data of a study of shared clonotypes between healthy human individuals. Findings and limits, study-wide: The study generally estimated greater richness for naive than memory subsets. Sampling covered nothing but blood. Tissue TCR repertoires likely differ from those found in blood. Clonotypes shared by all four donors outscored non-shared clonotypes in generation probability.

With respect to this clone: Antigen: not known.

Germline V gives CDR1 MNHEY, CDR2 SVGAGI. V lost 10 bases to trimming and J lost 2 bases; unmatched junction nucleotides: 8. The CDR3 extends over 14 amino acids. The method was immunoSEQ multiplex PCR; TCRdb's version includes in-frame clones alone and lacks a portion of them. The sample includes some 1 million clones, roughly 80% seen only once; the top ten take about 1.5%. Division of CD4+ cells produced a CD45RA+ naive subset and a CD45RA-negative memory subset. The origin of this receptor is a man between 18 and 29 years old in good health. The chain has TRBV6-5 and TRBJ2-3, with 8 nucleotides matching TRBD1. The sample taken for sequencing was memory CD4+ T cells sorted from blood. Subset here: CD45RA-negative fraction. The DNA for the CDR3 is TGTGCCACCCAGGGGGCCTCCTACACAGATACGCAGTATTTT. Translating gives CATQGASYTDTQYF.